This T cell receptor (beta chain) was found in a study of CD8 T cells in ankylosing spondylitis. Findings and caveats of the study: A CD8+ phenotype characterized the disease-linked clones, which were relatively rare in peripheral blood. What appeared characteristic of ankylosing spondylitis blood was a TCR beta motif of eight highly homologous variants.

As regards this clonotype: Its antigen remains unidentified.

This CDR3 region has 15 residues. Germline V gene data show CDR1 as SGHAT and CDR2 as FQNNGV. The germline V and J ends were trimmed by 5 bases and 3 bases, with 15 bases remaining between them. TCRdb reanalysed the 5' RACE reads using MiXCR and keeps one entry per CDR3 protein. The sample lists tens of thousands of distinct CDR3 sequences; around 6.5% were seen once. Sequenced: synovial fluid, either unsorted or a sorted T cell fraction (not recorded which). The chain uses TRBV11-2 and TRBJ2-3; D unresolved. The source of this sequence is a male donor with ankylosing spondylitis. CDR3 nucleotide sequence: TGTGCCAGCAGCCGTAGCATTATGGGGACAGATACGCAGTATTTT. It codes for CASSRSIMGTDTQYF.